This TCR beta chain was found in a study of blood T cells in healthy people across ages. Findings of the study overall: Any changes in expanded clonotypes were possibly confounded, as donor CMV status remained unknown. Among T cells, TCR beta diversity per million cells dropped roughly linearly as age rose.

Then a second PCR, running roughly 7 to 12 cycles, was carried out with a sample-barcoded 5' primer and a J-beta primer mix. The authors tagged each cDNA molecule using a template-switch adaptor with 12 random nucleotides. TCRdb processed the 5' RACE reads anew with MiXCR; each CDR3 protein has one entry. The table records about 1.8 million distinct CDR3 sequences, about 50% of them present only once. Trimming cost V 3 bases and J 4 bases, with 9 bases left between them. Per germline, CDR1 SNHLY and CDR2 FYNNEI. The CDR3 sequence is 13 residues long. As for this clonotype: Its target is not known.

The origin of this receptor is a woman aged 40 to 50 in good health. The rearrangement joins TRBV2 to TRBJ1-2; D not certain. Sequenced input: blood. In nucleotides, the CDR3 is TGTGCCAGCAGTGATGAGTTCGGCTATGGCTACACCTTC. Its translation: CASSDEFGYGYTF.